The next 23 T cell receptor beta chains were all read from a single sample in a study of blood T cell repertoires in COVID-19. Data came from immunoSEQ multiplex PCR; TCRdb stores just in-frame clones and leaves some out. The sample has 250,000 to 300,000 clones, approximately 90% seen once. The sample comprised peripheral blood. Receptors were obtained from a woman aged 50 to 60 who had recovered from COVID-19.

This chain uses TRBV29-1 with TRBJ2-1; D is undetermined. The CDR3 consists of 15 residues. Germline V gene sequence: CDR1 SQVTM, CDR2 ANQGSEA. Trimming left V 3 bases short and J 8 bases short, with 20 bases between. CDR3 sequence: CSVDLLVGPSDEQFF. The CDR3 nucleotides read TGCAGCGTTGATCTCCTAGTAGGTCCCAGCGATGAGCAGTTCTTC.

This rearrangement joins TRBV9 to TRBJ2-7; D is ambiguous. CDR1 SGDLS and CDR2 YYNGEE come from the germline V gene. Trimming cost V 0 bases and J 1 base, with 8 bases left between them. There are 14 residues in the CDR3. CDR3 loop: CASSVERYSYEQYF. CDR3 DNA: TGTGCCAGCAGCGTAGAGAGATATTCCTACGAGCAGTACTTC.

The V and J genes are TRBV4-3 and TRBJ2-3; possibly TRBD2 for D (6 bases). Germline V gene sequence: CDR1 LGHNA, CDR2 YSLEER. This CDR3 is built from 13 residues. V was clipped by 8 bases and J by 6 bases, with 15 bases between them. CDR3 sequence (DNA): TGCGCCAGCGGCGGGGCCTTGTCGGATACGCAGTATTTT. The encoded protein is CASGGALSDTQYF.

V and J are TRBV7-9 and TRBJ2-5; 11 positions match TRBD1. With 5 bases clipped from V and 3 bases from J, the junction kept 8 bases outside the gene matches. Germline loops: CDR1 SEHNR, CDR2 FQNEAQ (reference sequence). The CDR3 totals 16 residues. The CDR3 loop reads CASSQGTGGGEETQYF. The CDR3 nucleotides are TGTGCCAGCAGCCAAGGGACAGGGGGAGGGGAAGAGACCCAGTACTTC.

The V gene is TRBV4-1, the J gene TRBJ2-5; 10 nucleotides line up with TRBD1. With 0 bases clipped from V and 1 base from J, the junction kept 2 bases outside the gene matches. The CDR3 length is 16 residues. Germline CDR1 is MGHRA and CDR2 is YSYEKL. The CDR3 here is CASSQEGTGVQETQYF. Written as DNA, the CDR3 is TGCGCCAGCAGCCAAGAAGGGACAGGGGTCCAAGAGACCCAGTACTTC.

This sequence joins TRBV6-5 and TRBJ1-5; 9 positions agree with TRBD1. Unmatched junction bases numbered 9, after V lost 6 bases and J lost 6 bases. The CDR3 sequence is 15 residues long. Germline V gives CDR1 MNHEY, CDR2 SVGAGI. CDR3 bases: TGTGCCAGCAGCCCGGGACAGGGCCTAAGTCAGCCCCAGCATTTT. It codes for CASSPGQGLSQPQHF.

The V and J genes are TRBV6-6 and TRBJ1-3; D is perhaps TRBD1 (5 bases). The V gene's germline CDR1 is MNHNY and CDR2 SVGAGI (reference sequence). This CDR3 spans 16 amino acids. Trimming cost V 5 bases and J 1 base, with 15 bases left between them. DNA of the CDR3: TGTGCCAGCAGTCTACCTATTGGACAATCTGGAAACACCATATATTTT. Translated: CASSLPIGQSGNTIYF.

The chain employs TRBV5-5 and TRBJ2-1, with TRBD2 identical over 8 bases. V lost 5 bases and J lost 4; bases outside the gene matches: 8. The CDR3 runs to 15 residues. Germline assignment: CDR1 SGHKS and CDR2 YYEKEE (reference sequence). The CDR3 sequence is CASSGFSGVYNEQFF. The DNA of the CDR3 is TGTGCCAGCAGTGGTTTTAGCGGGGTGTACAATGAGCAGTTCTTC. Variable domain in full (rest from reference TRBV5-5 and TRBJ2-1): DAGVTQSPTHLIKTRGQQVTLRCSPISGHKSVSWYQQVLGQGPQFIFQYYEKEERGRGNFPDRFSARQFPNYSSELNVNALLLGDSALYLCASSGFSGVYNEQFFGPGTRLTVL.

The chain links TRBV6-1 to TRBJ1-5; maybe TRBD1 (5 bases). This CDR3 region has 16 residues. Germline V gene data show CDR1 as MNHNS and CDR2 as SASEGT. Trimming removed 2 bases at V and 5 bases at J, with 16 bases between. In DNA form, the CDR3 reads TGTGCCAGCAGTGAACGGGGCCCCGGAGGGCATCAGCCCCAGCATTTT. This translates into CASSERGPGGHQPQHF.

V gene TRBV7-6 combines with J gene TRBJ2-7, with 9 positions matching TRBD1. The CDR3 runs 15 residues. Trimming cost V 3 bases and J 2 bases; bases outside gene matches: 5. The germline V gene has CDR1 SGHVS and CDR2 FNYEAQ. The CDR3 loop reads CASSFRTGVAYEQYF. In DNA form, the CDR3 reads TGTGCCAGCAGCTTCAGGACAGGGGTTGCCTACGAGCAGTACTTC.

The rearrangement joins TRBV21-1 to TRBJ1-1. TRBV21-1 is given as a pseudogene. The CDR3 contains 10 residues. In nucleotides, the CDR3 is TGTGCCAGCAGCAAGAGTGAAGCTTTCTTT. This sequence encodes CASSKSEAFF.

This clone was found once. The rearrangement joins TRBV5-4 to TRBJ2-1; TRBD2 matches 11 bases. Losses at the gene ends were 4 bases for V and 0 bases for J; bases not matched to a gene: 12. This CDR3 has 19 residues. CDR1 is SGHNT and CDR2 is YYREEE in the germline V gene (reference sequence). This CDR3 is CASSGGTSGRLSSYNEQFF. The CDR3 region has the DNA TGTGCCAGCAGCGGGGGGACTAGCGGAAGATTAAGCTCCTACAATGAGCAGTTCTTC.

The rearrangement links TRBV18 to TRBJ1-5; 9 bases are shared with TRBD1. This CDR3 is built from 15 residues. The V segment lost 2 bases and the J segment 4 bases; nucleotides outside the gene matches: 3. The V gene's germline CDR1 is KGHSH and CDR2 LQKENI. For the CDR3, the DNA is TGTGCCAGCTCACCAACAGGACAGGGGAATCAGCCCCAGCATTTT. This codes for CASSPTGQGNQPQHF.

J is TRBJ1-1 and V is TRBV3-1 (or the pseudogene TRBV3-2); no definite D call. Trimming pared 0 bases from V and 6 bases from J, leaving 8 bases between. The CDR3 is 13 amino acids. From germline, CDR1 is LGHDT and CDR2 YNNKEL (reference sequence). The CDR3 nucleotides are TGTGCCAGCAGCCAAGATCTTTCCCCTGAAGCTTTCTTT. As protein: CASSQDLSPEAFF.

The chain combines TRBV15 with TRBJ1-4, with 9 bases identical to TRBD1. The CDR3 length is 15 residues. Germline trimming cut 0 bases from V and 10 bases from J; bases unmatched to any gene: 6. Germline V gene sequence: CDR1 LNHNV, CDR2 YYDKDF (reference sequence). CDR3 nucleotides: TGTGCCACCAGCAGAGAAAACACAGGGGGCAGAAAACTGTTTTTT. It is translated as CATSRENTGGRKLFF. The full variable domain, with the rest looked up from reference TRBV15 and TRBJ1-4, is DAMVIQNPRYQVTQFGKPVTLSCSQTLNHNVMYWYQQKSSQAPKLLFHYYDKDFNNEADTPDNFQSRRPNTSFCFLDIRSPGLGDTAMYLCATSRENTGGRKLFFGSGTQLSVL.

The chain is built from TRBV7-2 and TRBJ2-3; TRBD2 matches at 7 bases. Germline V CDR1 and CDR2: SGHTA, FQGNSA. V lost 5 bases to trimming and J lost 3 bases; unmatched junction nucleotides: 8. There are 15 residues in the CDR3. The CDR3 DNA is TGTGCCAGCAGCCCATTTGGACTAGAGACAGATACGCAGTATTTT. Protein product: CASSPFGLETDTQYF.

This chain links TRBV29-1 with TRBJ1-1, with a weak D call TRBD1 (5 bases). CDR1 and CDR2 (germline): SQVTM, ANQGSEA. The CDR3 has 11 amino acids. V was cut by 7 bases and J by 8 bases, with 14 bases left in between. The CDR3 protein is CSGKGGEEAFF. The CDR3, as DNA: TGCAGCGGGAAGGGAGGGGAGGAAGCTTTCTTT.

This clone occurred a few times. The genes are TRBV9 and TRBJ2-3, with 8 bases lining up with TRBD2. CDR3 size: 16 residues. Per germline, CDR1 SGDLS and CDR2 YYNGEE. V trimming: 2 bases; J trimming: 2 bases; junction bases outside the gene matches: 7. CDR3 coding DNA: TGTGCCAGCAGCGTTCTTAGCGGGGCAAACACAGATACGCAGTATTTT. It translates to CASSVLSGANTDTQYF.

The CDR3 DNA reads TGTGCCAGCTCACTCAAGAGCGGAGGATTTAATGAAAAACTGTTTTTT. Its protein product is CASSLKSGGFNEKLFF. The rearrangement uses TRBV18 and TRBJ1-4; unclear D gene. Germline V lookup: CDR1 KGHSH, CDR2 LQKENI. CDR3 length: 16 residues. Trimming pared 4 bases from V and 4 bases from J, leaving 16 bases between.

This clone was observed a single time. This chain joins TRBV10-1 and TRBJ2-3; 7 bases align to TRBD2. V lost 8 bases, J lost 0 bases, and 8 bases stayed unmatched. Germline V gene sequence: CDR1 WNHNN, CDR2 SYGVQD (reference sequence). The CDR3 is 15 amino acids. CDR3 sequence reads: CASCLADVSTDTQYF. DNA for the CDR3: TGCGCCAGCTGCCTAGCGGATGTTAGCACAGATACGCAGTATTTT.

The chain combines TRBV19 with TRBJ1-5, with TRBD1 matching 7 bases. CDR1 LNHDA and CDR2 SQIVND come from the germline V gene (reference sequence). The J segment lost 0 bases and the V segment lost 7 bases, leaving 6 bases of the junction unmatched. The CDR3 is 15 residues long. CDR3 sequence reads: CASNLGQVSNQPQHF. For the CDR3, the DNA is TGTGCCAGTAACCTAGGACAGGTTAGCAATCAGCCCCAGCATTTT.

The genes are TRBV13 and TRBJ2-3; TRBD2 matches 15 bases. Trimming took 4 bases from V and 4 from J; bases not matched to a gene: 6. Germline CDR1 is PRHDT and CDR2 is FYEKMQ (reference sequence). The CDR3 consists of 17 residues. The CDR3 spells CASSSWTSGRGADTQYF. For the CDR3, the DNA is TGTGCCAGCAGCTCCTGGACTAGCGGGAGGGGGGCAGATACGCAGTATTTT.

In nucleotides, the CDR3 is TGCGCCAGCAGTGATTGGACTGTCCCCGGGGAGCTGTTTTTT. Its translation is CASSDWTVPGELFF. The chain links TRBV10-2 to TRBJ2-2; D is possibly TRBD2 (5 bases). CDR3 length: 14 amino acids. CDR1 is WSHSY, CDR2 SAAADI, per germline. V lost 3 bases to trimming and J lost 6 bases, with 11 bases between them.